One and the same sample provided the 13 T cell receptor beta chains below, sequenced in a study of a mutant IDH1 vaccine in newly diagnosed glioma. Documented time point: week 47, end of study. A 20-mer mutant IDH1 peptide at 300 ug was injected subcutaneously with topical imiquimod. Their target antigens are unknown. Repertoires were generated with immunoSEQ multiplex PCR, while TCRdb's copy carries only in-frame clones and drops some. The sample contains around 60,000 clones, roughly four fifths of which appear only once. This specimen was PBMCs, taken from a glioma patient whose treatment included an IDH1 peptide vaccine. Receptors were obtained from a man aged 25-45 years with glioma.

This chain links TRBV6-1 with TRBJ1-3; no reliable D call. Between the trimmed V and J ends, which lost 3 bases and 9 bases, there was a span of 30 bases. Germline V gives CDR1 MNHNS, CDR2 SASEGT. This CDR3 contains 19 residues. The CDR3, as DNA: TGTGCCAGCAGTGACAAACAGCGGGCAGAGGTAGTCGGGCGAGTCACCATATATTTT. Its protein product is CASSDKQRAEVVGRVTIYF.

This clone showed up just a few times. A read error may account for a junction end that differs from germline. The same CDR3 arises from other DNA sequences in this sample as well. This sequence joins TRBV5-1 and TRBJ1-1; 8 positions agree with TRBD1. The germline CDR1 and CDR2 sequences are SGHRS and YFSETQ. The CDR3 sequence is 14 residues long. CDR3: CASSLDRVGTEAFF. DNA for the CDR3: TGCGCCAGCAGTTTGGACAGGGTGGGCACTGAAGCTTTCTTT.

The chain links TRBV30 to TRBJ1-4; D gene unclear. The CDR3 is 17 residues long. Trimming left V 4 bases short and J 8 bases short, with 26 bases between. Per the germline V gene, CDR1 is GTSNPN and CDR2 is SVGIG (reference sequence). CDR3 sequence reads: CAWTKLGLSWGSEKLFF. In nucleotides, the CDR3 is TGTGCCTGGACGAAACTAGGGTTGTCCTGGGGTTCGGAAAAACTGTTTTTT. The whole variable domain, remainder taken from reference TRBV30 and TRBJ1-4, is SQTIHQWPATLVQPVGSPLSLECTVEGTSNPNLYWYRQAAGRGLQLLFYSVGIGQISSEVPQNLSASRPQDRQFILSSKKLLLSDSGFYLCAWTKLGLSWGSEKLFFGSGTQLSVL.

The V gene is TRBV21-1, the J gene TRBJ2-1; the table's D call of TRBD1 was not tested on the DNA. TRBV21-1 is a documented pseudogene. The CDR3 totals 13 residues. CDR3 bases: TGTGCCAGCAGCAAGGGACAGGGCAATGAGCAGTTCTTC. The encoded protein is CASSKGQGNEQFF.

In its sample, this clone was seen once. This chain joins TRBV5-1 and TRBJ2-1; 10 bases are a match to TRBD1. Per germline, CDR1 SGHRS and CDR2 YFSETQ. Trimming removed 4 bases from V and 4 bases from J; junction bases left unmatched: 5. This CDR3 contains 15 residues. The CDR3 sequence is CASSQTGGTYNEQFF. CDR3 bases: TGCGCCAGCAGCCAGACAGGGGGCACGTACAATGAGCAGTTCTTC.

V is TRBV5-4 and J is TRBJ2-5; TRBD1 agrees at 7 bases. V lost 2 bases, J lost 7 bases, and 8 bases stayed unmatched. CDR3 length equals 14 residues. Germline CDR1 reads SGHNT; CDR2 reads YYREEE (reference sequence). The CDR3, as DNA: TGTGCCAGCAGCTTACCCAAACAGGGGAGGACCCAGTACTTC. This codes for CASSLPKQGRTQYF.

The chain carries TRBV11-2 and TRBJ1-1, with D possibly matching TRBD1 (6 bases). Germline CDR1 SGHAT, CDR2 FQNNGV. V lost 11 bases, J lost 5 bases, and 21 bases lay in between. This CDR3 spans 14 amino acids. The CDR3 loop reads CASFGGGLITEAFF. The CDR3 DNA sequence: TGTGCCTCTTTCGGGGGCGGGTTGATTACTGAAGCTTTCTTT.

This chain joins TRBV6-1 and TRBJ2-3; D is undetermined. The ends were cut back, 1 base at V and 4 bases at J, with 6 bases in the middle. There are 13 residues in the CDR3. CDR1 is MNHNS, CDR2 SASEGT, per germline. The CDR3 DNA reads TGTGCCAGCAGTGAAGAAGGGTCAGATACGCAGTATTTT. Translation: CASSEEGSDTQYF.

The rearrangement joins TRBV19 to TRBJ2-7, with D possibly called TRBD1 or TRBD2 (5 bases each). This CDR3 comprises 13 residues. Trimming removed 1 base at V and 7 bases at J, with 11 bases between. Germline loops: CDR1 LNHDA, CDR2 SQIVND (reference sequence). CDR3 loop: CASSIGPWGEQYF. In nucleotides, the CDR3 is TGTGCCAGTAGTATAGGCCCCTGGGGGGAGCAGTACTTC.

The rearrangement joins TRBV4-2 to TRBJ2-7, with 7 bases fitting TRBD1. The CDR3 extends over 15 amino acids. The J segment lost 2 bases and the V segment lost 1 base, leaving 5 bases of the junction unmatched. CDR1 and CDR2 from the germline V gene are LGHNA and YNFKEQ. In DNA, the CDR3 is TGTGCCAGCAGCCAAGGGACAGGCCAAGCCTACGAGCAGTACTTC. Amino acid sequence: CASSQGTGQAYEQYF.

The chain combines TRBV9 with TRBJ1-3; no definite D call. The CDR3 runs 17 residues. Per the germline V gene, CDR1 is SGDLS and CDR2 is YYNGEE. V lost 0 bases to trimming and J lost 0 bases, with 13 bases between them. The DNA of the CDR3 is TGTGCCAGCAGCGTAGCGCCCCCTGTAAGCTCTGGAAACACCATATATTTT. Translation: CASSVAPPVSSGNTIYF.

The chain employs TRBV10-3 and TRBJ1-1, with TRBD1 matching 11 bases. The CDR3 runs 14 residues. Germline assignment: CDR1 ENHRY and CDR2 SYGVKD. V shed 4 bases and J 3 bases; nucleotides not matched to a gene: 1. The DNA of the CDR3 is TGTGCCATCAGTGTGGGACAGGGGGACACTGAAGCTTTCTTT. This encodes CAISVGQGDTEAFF.

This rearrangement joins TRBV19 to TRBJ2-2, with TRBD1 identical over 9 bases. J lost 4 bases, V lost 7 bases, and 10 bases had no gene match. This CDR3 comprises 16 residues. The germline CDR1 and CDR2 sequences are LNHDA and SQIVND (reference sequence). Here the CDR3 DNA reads TGTGCCAGTAAACTCCAACAGGGGGCGAGCACCGGGGAGCTGTTTTTT. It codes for CASKLQQGASTGELFF.